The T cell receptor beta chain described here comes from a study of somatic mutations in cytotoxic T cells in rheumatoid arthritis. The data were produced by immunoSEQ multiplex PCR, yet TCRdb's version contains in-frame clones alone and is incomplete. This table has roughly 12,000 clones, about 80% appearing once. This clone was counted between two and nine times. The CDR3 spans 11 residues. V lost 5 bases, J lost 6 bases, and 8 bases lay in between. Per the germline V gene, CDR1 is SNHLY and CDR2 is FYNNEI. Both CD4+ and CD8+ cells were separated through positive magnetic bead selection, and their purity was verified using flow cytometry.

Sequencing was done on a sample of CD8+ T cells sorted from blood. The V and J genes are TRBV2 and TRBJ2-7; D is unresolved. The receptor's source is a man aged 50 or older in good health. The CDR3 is CASSPIAEQYF. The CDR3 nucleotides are TGTGCCAGCAGTCCTATCGCCGAGCAGTACTTC.